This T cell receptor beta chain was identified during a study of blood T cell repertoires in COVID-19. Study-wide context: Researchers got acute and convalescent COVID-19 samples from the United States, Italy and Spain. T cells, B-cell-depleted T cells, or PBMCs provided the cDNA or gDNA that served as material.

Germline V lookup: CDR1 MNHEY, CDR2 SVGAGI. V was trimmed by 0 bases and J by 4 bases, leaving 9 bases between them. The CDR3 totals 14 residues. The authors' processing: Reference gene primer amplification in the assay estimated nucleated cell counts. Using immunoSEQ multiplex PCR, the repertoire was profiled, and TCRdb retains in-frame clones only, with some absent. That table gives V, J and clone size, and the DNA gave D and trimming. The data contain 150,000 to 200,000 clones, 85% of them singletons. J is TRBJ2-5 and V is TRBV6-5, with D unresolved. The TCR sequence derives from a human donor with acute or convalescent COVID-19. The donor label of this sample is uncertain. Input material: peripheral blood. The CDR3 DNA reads TGTGCCAGCAGTTACTCTTTCAGGCTAGAGACCCAGTACTTC. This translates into CASSYSFRLETQYF.